The 18 T cell receptor beta chains in this list originate from one sample, sequenced in a study of sequential checkpoint blockade in melanoma. Measured with immunoSEQ multiplex PCR; TCRdb has only the in-frame clones, and not every one. The top ten clones hold about 1.6% of a sample with tens of thousands of clones, roughly 32% of them seen once. Described treatment: randomized to nivolumab then ipilimumab (arm A) or the reverse (arm B). Specimen: tumor tissue (inferred from file names), collected from a patient given nivolumab and ipilimumab in sequence. The receptors here all came from a human donor with melanoma.

The chain combines TRBV5-1 with TRBJ2-2; 14 bases agree with TRBD2. CDR1 is SGHRS, CDR2 YFSETQ, per germline. The CDR3 runs to 16 residues. J lost 4 bases, V lost 4 bases, and 3 bases had no gene match. The CDR3 sequence: CASSHGLAGGTGELFF. In DNA form, the CDR3 reads TGCGCCAGCAGCCACGGACTAGCGGGGGGCACCGGGGAGCTGTTTTTT.

The rearrangement uses TRBV19 and TRBJ1-1; TRBD1 aligns across 9 bases. Germline-derived CDR1 and CDR2 are LNHDA and SQIVND (reference sequence). The CDR3 covers 16 residues. V shed 9 bases and J 0 bases; nucleotides not matched to a gene: 11. The DNA for the CDR3 is TGTGCCAGCAACAGGGGGCAAGGCACTATGAACACTGAAGCTTTCTTT. Its translation is CASNRGQGTMNTEAFF.

This clone was recorded once. The chain employs TRBV19 and TRBJ2-3; TRBD1 matches 11 bases. The CDR3 consists of 16 residues. Germline lookup yields CDR1 LNHDA and CDR2 SQIVND (reference sequence). V dropped 5 bases and J dropped 2; count of bases not matched to a gene: 6. This CDR3 is CASSFGTGGPTDTQYF. The CDR3 DNA is TGTGCCAGTAGTTTCGGGACAGGGGGACCCACAGATACGCAGTATTTT.

V and J are TRBV19 and TRBJ2-5; D perhaps matches TRBD2 (7 bases). The germline V and J ends were trimmed by 5 bases and 5 bases, with 18 bases remaining between them. CDR1 is LNHDA, CDR2 SQIVND, per germline (reference sequence). The length of the CDR3 is 15 residues. The DNA of the CDR3 is TGTGCCAGTAGTTCGGGGGGCGGGAGTAAGGAGACCCAGTACTTC. Translated: CASSSGGGSKETQYF.

This clone was detected only a few times. V usage is TRBV12-2 and J usage is TRBJ2-1; no DNA check was done on the table's D call, TRBD1. TRBV12-2 is reported as a pseudogene. The CDR3 runs 16 residues. Here the CDR3 DNA reads TGTGGGCTGGCAGGGGGCGAGGGGGTCTCCTACAATGAGCAGTTCTTC. Translation: CGLAGGEGVSYNEQFF.

The rearrangement links TRBV19 to TRBJ1-2, with 9 bases lining up with TRBD1. Germline assignment: CDR1 LNHDA and CDR2 SQIVND (reference sequence). CDR3 size: 16 residues. The V and J ends lost 7 bases and 1 base, in that order; junction bases with no gene match: 10. CDR3 coding DNA: TGTGCCAGTACGTCTGGGACAGGGATCCTTAACTATGGCTACACCTTC. Translated, it gives CASTSGTGILNYGYTF.

This chain joins TRBV6-8 and TRBJ1-6, with TRBD1 identical over 8 bases. Looked up from germline, CDR1 is MNHGY and CDR2 is SAAAGT. J gave up 7 bases and V 5 bases, and 1 base lay outside the gene matches. This CDR3 is 13 amino acids long. CDR3 in DNA: TGTGCCAGCAGTGACAGGGGAAATTCACCCCTCCACTTT. This codes for CASSDRGNSPLHF.

This clone was counted between two and nine times. This chain's CDR3 is CASSRQGVYEQYF. In DNA form, the CDR3 reads TGTGCCAGCAGCCGACAGGGGGTCTACGAGCAGTACTTC. V is TRBV7-1 and J is TRBJ2-7; 9 bases are a match to TRBD1. TRBV7-1 carries the ORF label, with uncertain function. The CDR3 length is 13 residues. V gave up 5 bases and J gave up 3 bases; unmatched junction bases: 2.

The rearrangement uses TRBV9 and TRBJ2-7, with 7 bases aligning to TRBD2. The J segment lost 5 bases and the V segment lost 0 bases, leaving 8 bases of the junction unmatched. In germline, CDR1 is SGDLS, CDR2 YYNGEE. CDR3 length: 15 residues. The CDR3 sequence is CASSVGLGRGDEQYF. The CDR3 DNA follows: TGTGCCAGCAGCGTAGGTCTGGGACGGGGGGACGAGCAGTACTTC.

This chain links TRBV18 with TRBJ2-7, with a weak D call TRBD1 (5 bases). CDR3 length: 14 amino acids. The ends were cut back, 1 base at V and 5 bases at J, with 12 bases in the middle. Germline CDR1 reads KGHSH; CDR2 reads LQKENI. The CDR3 nucleotides are TGTGCCAGCTCACCACGGCGGACGGACAACGAGCAGTACTTC. Its protein is CASSPRRTDNEQYF.

This clone was seen only once. V and J are TRBV28 and TRBJ2-7; a possible D gene is TRBD2 (6 bases). Trimming pared 8 bases from V and 3 bases from J, leaving 17 bases between. The germline V gene has CDR1 MDHEN and CDR2 SYDVKM. The CDR3 runs 14 residues. CDR3 sequence (DNA): TGTGCCAGCGAGGCTGGAGGGACTTACTACGAGCAGTACTTC. Its protein is CASEAGGTYYEQYF.

The genes are TRBV28 and TRBJ2-1, with 9 bases fitting TRBD2. This CDR3 region has 16 residues. Germline CDR1 reads MDHEN; CDR2 reads SYDVKM. V was clipped by 5 bases and J by 9 bases; unmatched bases: 14. The CDR3 DNA sequence: TGTGCCAGCAGTCCCCTCCATAGCGGGAGATTGGGTGAGCAGTTCTTC. Translating it yields CASSPLHSGRLGEQFF.

The V gene is TRBV5-1, the J gene TRBJ1-2, with D perhaps TRBD1 (6 bases). This CDR3 is built from 14 residues. V was shortened by 1 base and J by 3 bases, with 10 bases between the two germline ends. CDR1 and CDR2 (germline): SGHRS, YFSETQ. CDR3 amino acids: CASSLIPGDYGYTF. For the CDR3, the DNA is TGCGCCAGCAGCTTGATCCCAGGGGACTATGGCTACACCTTC.

The chain is built from TRBV6-8 and TRBJ1-5; TRBD1 matches 9 bases. Trimming at V came to 2 bases and at J to 3 bases, leaving 11 bases not matched to a gene. The V gene's germline CDR1 is MNHGY and CDR2 SAAAGT. The CDR3 is 18 amino acids. The CDR3 sequence: CASSYPTGGATLNQPQHF. The DNA of the CDR3 is TGTGCCAGCAGTTACCCTACAGGGGGCGCCACCCTCAATCAGCCCCAGCATTTT.

This clone came up a few times. The chain uses TRBV11-3 and TRBJ2-3; a weak D match, TRBD2 (6 bases). Looked up from germline, CDR1 is SGHNT and CDR2 is YENEEA. V lost 6 bases to trimming and J lost 3 bases, with 19 bases between them. The CDR3 is made up of 16 amino acids. The CDR3 DNA is TGTGCCAGCAGTCACTTTGGCGGGATGGGGACAGATACGCAGTATTTT. Translated, it gives CASSHFGGMGTDTQYF.

The gene calls are TRBV6-8 and TRBJ1-5; 12 bases align to TRBD1. The V gene end was trimmed by 10 bases and the J gene end by 5 bases; junction bases not matched to a gene: 6. CDR3 length: 14 residues. Germline lookup yields CDR1 MNHGY and CDR2 SAAAGT. CDR3 bases: TGTGCCACCACGGGACAGGGGGCCGATCAGCCCCAGCATTTT. Protein: CATTGQGADQPQHF.

This clone has more than one count but fewer than ten. The V and J genes are TRBV11-3 and TRBJ2-7, with 12 nucleotides matching TRBD1. The germline gives CDR1 SGHNT, CDR2 YENEEA. This CDR3 contains 15 residues. V was pared by 4 bases and J by 7 bases, with 8 bases of the junction left unmatched. DNA of the CDR3: TGTGCCAGCAGCTCACCGGGACAGGGGGCAAGGGAGCAGTACTTC. It codes for CASSSPGQGAREQYF. Full variable domain (outside the CDR3, taken from reference TRBV11-3 and TRBJ2-7): EAGVVQSPRYKIIEKKQPVAFWCNPISGHNTLYWYLQNLGQGPELLIRYENEEAVDDSQLPKDRFSAERLKGVDSTLKIQPAELGDSAVYLCASSSPGQGAREQYFGPGTRLTVT.

The rearrangement uses TRBV10-2 and TRBJ2-3; TRBD1 aligns across 10 bases. From germline, CDR1 is WSHSY and CDR2 SAAADI. The junction had 3 bases not matched to a gene; V was cut back by 5 bases and J by 4 bases. This CDR3 region has 14 residues. This chain's CDR3 is CASSLTGGPDTQYF. CDR3 DNA: TGCGCCAGCAGTTTGACAGGGGGCCCAGATACGCAGTATTTT.